This T cell receptor beta chain was sequenced for a study of T cell changes during pregnancy in multiple sclerosis. This clone has just one count. The CDR3 is 17 amino acids. CDR1 is LGHNA, CDR2 YNFKEQ, per germline. Germline trimming cut 0 bases from V and 3 bases from J; bases unmatched to any gene: 5. The protocol was immunoSEQ multiplex PCR, while the TCRdb copy is restricted to in-frame clones and leaves out a portion. Counted here are around 34,000 clones, approximately 90% occurring once; the ten biggest clones make up around 10%. Sample: CD8+ T cells from peripheral blood mononuclear cells, taken before pregnancy. The clonotype originates from a female donor with multiple sclerosis, enrolled in a pregnancy study. The rearrangement links TRBV4-2 to TRBJ1-5, with 10 bases lining up with TRBD1. The CDR3 nucleotides read TGTGCCAGCAGCCAAGAGACAGGGGGCTGGAACAATCAGCCCCAGCATTTT. This gives the protein CASSQETGGWNNQPQHF.